One and the same sample provided the 11 T cell receptor beta chains below, sequenced in a study of PD-L1 blockade in urothelial cancer. The method was immunoSEQ multiplex PCR; TCRdb's version includes in-frame clones alone and lacks a portion of them. Of approximately 100,000 clones listed, about 85% were seen once; the top ten hold 2.4%. The sample here was PBMCs, taken around atezolizumab (anti-PD-L1) treatment. These receptors all come from a man aged 50 or older with urothelial cancer.

The DNA of the CDR3 is TGTGCCAGTAGTTTTCCGGGACAGGCCTCCTACGAGCAGTACTTC. This sequence encodes CASSFPGQASYEQYF. The rearrangement links TRBV19 to TRBJ2-7, with TRBD1 identical over 8 bases. Germline lookup yields CDR1 LNHDA and CDR2 SQIVND (reference sequence). The J segment lost 0 bases and the V segment lost 5 bases, leaving 6 bases of the junction unmatched. The CDR3 has 15 amino acids.

This chain connects TRBV28 to TRBJ1-2, with D possibly being TRBD1 (5 bases). V shed 10 bases and J shed 8 bases, with 23 bases lying between them. The CDR3 loop spans 14 amino acids. Germline CDR1 and CDR2: MDHEN and SYDVKM. The DNA for the CDR3 is TGTGCCACCCTGGGGCAGGGCCACCTCTTAGGCTACACCTTC. Residues: CATLGQGHLLGYTF.

The rearrangement uses TRBV6-6 and TRBJ2-1; 9 bases map to TRBD2. Germline CDR1 reads MNHNY; CDR2 reads SVGAGI (reference sequence). Trimming cost V 8 bases and J 7 bases; bases outside gene matches: 15. This CDR3 has 16 amino acids. This CDR3 reads CASSPSSSGTTNEQFF. Here the CDR3 DNA reads TGTGCCAGCTCTCCTTCGTCTAGCGGGACTACAAATGAGCAGTTCTTC.

The chain uses TRBV27 and TRBJ1-6; a weak D match, TRBD1 (5 bases). The CDR3 has 14 residues. Trimming pared 4 bases from V and 11 bases from J, leaving 15 bases between. CDR1 and CDR2 from the germline V gene are MNHEY and SMNVEV (reference sequence). Here the CDR3 DNA reads TGTGCCAGCAGTTGGGGCCAATGGGAGGCACCCCTCCACTTT. Translation gives CASSWGQWEAPLHF.

This clone has just one count. The gene calls are TRBV11-3 and TRBJ2-3; the match to TRBD1 covers 9 bases. The CDR3 is 14 residues long. Germline V lookup: CDR1 SGHNT, CDR2 YENEEA. The J segment lost 6 bases and the V segment lost 5 bases, leaving 6 bases of the junction unmatched. The CDR3 DNA follows: TGTGCCAGCAGCCGGACAGGGGATCAGGATACGCAGTATTTT. Amino acids: CASSRTGDQDTQYF.

In this sample, this clone turned up once. The chain joins TRBV7-6 to TRBJ2-2; TRBD1 aligns across 8 bases. Germline CDR1 reads SGHVS; CDR2 reads FNYEAQ. The CDR3 runs to 14 residues. With V trimmed by 4 bases and J by 5 bases, 3 bases remained unmatched. The CDR3 loop reads CASSSRGRTGELFF. DNA of the CDR3: TGTGCCAGCAGCTCCAGGGGGCGAACCGGGGAGCTGTTTTTT.

V is TRBV5-1 and J is TRBJ2-1; TRBD2 aligns across 9 bases. The V and J ends lost 0 bases and 0 bases, in that order; junction bases with no gene match: 7. CDR3 size: 18 residues. CDR1 and CDR2 from the germline V gene are SGHRS and YFSETQ. This chain's CDR3 is CASSLGLLAGLSYNEQFF. The CDR3 DNA reads TGCGCCAGCAGCTTGGGTCTACTAGCGGGCCTCTCCTACAATGAGCAGTTCTTC.

This rearrangement joins TRBV6-1 to TRBJ1-4; 9 nucleotides match TRBD1. The germline V gene encodes CDR1 MNHNS and CDR2 SASEGT. The CDR3 is 13 residues long. Trimming at V came to 8 bases and at J to 5 bases, leaving 3 bases not matched to a gene. The CDR3 spells CASQGQGNEKLFF. CDR3 DNA: TGTGCCAGCCAGGGACAGGGAAATGAAAAACTGTTTTTT.

This chain links TRBV5-1 with TRBJ2-7; D is uncertain. Trimming cost V 3 bases and J 2 bases, with 15 bases left between them. Germline assignment: CDR1 SGHRS and CDR2 YFSETQ. This CDR3 region has 15 residues. The CDR3 bases are TGCGCCAGCAGCTGGTCCTCAAGAAGCACCTACGAGCAGTACTTC. It translates to CASSWSSRSTYEQYF.

This chain joins TRBV19 and TRBJ2-4, with D possibly matching TRBD2 (7 bases). The germline V gene has CDR1 LNHDA and CDR2 SQIVND (reference sequence). This CDR3 comprises 13 residues. V lost 3 bases to trimming and J lost 8 bases, with 11 bases between them. As DNA, the CDR3 is TGTGCCAGTAGTATTCAGGGGAGGGACATTCAGTACTTC. Translation: CASSIQGRDIQYF.

This chain joins TRBV5-4 and TRBJ2-1; 8 positions match TRBD2. V lost 4 bases, J lost 9 bases, and 18 bases stayed unmatched. Germline CDR1 is SGHNT and CDR2 is YYREEE (reference sequence). The CDR3 has 17 residues. CDR3 amino acids: CASSTPSGGRRESEQFF. Written as DNA, the CDR3 is TGTGCCAGCAGCACCCCTTCGGGCGGGAGGAGGGAGAGTGAGCAGTTCTTC.